This entry lists 10 T cell receptor beta chains sequenced from one sample in a study of blood T cell repertoires in COVID-19. Sequencing was performed with immunoSEQ multiplex PCR; in TCRdb, only in-frame clones are kept and a portion is missing. The repertoire holds more than 65,000 clones, with under 85% as singletons. The sample consisted of peripheral blood. The receptors were gathered from a man in his fifties or sixties with acute or convalescent COVID-19.

The chain uses TRBV6-1 and TRBJ2-3; a possible D gene is TRBD2 (5 bases). Germline loops: CDR1 MNHNS, CDR2 SASEGT. The germline V and J ends were trimmed by 3 bases and 0 bases, with 16 bases remaining between them. CDR3 size: 17 residues. Written as DNA, the CDR3 is TGTGCCAGCAGTGATTCGTTAGGGAGACGGAGCACAGATACGCAGTATTTT. Protein sequence: CASSDSLGRRSTDTQYF.

The J gene is TRBJ1-6, the V gene TRBV6-5, with D possibly matching TRBD1 (5 bases). This CDR3 comprises 14 residues. Germline CDR1 and CDR2: MNHEY and SVGAGI. The germline V and J ends were trimmed by 4 bases and 6 bases, with 10 bases remaining between them. The CDR3 loop is CASSLDGGNSPLHF. CDR3 DNA sequence: TGTGCCAGCAGTTTGGACGGGGGTAATTCACCCCTCCACTTT.

In this sample, this clone turned up a few times. The chain joins TRBV12-2 to TRBJ1-1; the table's D call TRBD1 went unverified against the DNA. TRBV12-2 is a documented pseudogene. This CDR3 has 17 residues. Here the CDR3 DNA reads TGTGCAAGTCGCTTAGCGAGGGGACAGCCAAGGGGTACTGAAGCTTTCTTT. It encodes CASRLARGQPRGTEAFF.

This clone was seen once. The V gene is TRBV28, the J gene TRBJ1-5; 8 bases are shared with TRBD1. This CDR3 region has 14 residues. The V gene end was trimmed by 4 bases and the J gene end by 5 bases; junction bases not matched to a gene: 4. Germline-derived CDR1 and CDR2 are MDHEN and SYDVKM. CDR3 bases: TGTGCCAGCAGTTCTGCACAGGGGGATCAGCCCCAGCATTTT. Protein: CASSSAQGDQPQHF.

The chain joins TRBV5-8 to TRBJ1-2, with a tentative D call TRBD1 (6 bases). Trimming removed 0 bases from V and 5 bases from J, with 17 bases in between. In germline, CDR1 is SGHTS, CDR2 YDEGEE. The CDR3 is 16 residues long. The CDR3 DNA reads TGTGCCAGCAGCTTGGGCCGCAGGGGCCCCCCTTATGGCTACACCTTC. Residues: CASSLGRRGPPYGYTF.

The chain combines TRBV7-2 with TRBJ1-3; no clear D gene. V lost 1 base, J lost 0 bases, and 4 bases lay in between. The germline V gene encodes CDR1 SGHTA and CDR2 FQGNSA. The CDR3 runs to 14 residues. The CDR3 here is CASSLGSSGNTIYF. The CDR3 nucleotides are TGTGCCAGCAGCTTAGGGAGCTCTGGAAACACCATATATTTT.

In this sample, this clone turned up once. This rearrangement joins TRBV6-1 to TRBJ2-1; D is ambiguous. Germline values: CDR1 MNHNS, CDR2 SASEGT. Trimming left V 2 bases short and J 0 bases short, with 8 bases between. This CDR3 spans 15 amino acids. CDR3 amino acids: CASSEQRSSYNEQFF. In nucleotides, the CDR3 is TGTGCCAGCAGTGAACAGAGGAGCTCCTACAATGAGCAGTTCTTC.

The V call is TRBV18, the J call TRBJ1-1, with 7 bases identical to TRBD1. After removal of 6 bases from V and 5 bases from J, the junction contained 9 bases not matched to a gene. The CDR3 extends over 14 amino acids. Germline V gene sequence: CDR1 KGHSH, CDR2 LQKENI. The CDR3 nucleotides read TGTGCCAGCTCCCTCAACAGGGGAGGTACTGAAGCTTTCTTT. It encodes CASSLNRGGTEAFF.

This chain uses TRBV18 with TRBJ1-1; D might be TRBD1 (5 bases). CDR3 length equals 15 residues. Trimming took 0 bases from V and 5 from J, leaving 13 bases between them. CDR1 is KGHSH, CDR2 LQKENI, per germline. The CDR3 DNA is TGTGCCAGCTCACCACCGTTTCAGGGTGAGACTGAAGCTTTCTTT. Translating it yields CASSPPFQGETEAFF.

The genes are TRBV13 and TRBJ1-2; D not resolved. This CDR3 has 18 amino acids. The germline gives CDR1 PRHDT, CDR2 FYEKMQ (reference sequence). The germline V and J ends were trimmed by 5 bases and 0 bases, with 22 bases remaining between them. In DNA, the CDR3 is TGTGCCAGCAGCCAGCCTTCAGTACTTGGACTGACTAACTATGGCTACACCTTC. Protein: CASSQPSVLGLTNYGYTF.